The 14 T cell receptor beta chains presented below share a single source sample, sequenced in a study of shared clonotypes between healthy human individuals. Clones were sequenced by immunoSEQ multiplex PCR, and TCRdb holds only the in-frame ones, with some missing. Among under 1,100,000 clones listed, around 74% were seen once. The specimen sequenced was memory CD4+ T cells sorted from blood. Sample subset: CD45RA-negative fraction. These receptors were collected from a man aged 18-30 years in good health.

The genes are TRBV10-2 and TRBJ2-2; D might be TRBD2 (6 bases). The CDR3 consists of 14 residues. Germline values: CDR1 WSHSY, CDR2 SAAADI. Trimming cost V 6 bases and J 4 bases, with 12 bases left between them. The CDR3 reads CASRGTFITGELFF. In DNA form, the CDR3 reads TGCGCCAGCAGAGGGACTTTTATCACCGGGGAGCTGTTTTTT.

The chain couples TRBV30 to TRBJ2-5; 8 bases fit TRBD2. CDR1 and CDR2 from the germline V gene are GTSNPN and SVGIG (reference sequence). This CDR3 has 13 amino acids. The V segment lost 7 bases and the J segment 5 bases; nucleotides outside the gene matches: 9. The CDR3 DNA reads TGTGCCTTTTTCGGGAGGGGCCGGGAGACCCAGTACTTC. Translation: CAFFGRGRETQYF.

The chain is built from TRBV6-1 and TRBJ2-5; D ambiguous. Germline V CDR1 and CDR2: MNHNS, SASEGT. The CDR3 is made up of 16 amino acids. Trimming left V 1 base short and J 5 bases short, with 17 bases between. The DNA for the CDR3 is TGTGCCAGCAGTGAAGTATTATGGGGTGGGAAGGAGACCCAGTACTTC. This sequence encodes CASSEVLWGGKETQYF.

The chain is built from TRBV7-2 and TRBJ2-4, with 10 bases that match TRBD2. In germline, CDR1 is SGHTA, CDR2 FQGNSA. The CDR3 is 15 residues long. J was trimmed by 6 bases and V by 2 bases; bases with no gene match: 4. The CDR3 DNA is TGTGCCAGCAGCTTATCTAGCGGGGGAGCAAACATTCAGTACTTC. This sequence encodes CASSLSSGGANIQYF.

This clone has a single count. As DNA, the CDR3 is TGCAGCGTTGAAGCATTTACAGGACCTGGGGCCAACGTCCTGACTTTC. It translates to CSVEAFTGPGANVLTF. The V and J genes are TRBV29-1 and TRBJ2-6, with a weak D call TRBD1 (5 bases). Trimming removed 1 base from V and 2 bases from J, with 12 bases in between. CDR1 is SQVTM, CDR2 ANQGSEA, per germline. The CDR3 has 16 residues.

The chain uses TRBV18 and TRBJ1-1; 8 bases are a match to TRBD1. CDR3 length: 16 amino acids. V dropped 3 bases and J dropped 1; count of bases not matched to a gene: 7. The germline gives CDR1 KGHSH, CDR2 LQKENI. The CDR3 here is CASSPQPGTGNTEAFF. The CDR3 DNA is TGTGCCAGCTCACCCCAACCTGGGACAGGGAACACTGAAGCTTTCTTT.

Here the CDR3 DNA reads TGTGCCAGCAGCAAAAACAGGGTTACAGATACGCAGTATTTT. Amino acids: CASSKNRVTDTQYF. The chain employs TRBV7-2 and TRBJ2-3; tentatively, D is TRBD1 (6 bases). CDR3 length: 14 amino acids. CDR1 is SGHTA and CDR2 is FQGNSA in the germline V gene. Trimming stripped 5 bases from V and 3 bases from J, with 12 bases between. Full variable domain (outside the CDR3, taken from reference TRBV7-2 and TRBJ2-3): GAGVSQSPSNKVTEKGKDVELRCDPISGHTALYWYRQSLGQGLEFLIYFQGNSAPDKSGLPSDRFSAERTGGSVSTLTIQRTQQEDSAVYLCASSKNRVTDTQYFGPGTRLTVL.

The rearrangement links TRBV27 to TRBJ2-3, with TRBD2 identical over 11 bases. Germline CDR1 is MNHEY and CDR2 is SMNVEV (reference sequence). The trim removed 5 bases at V and 1 base at J, leaving 8 bases unmatched. The CDR3 loop spans 17 amino acids. The CDR3 loop is CASSGAGLAERTDTQYF. The CDR3, as DNA: TGTGCCAGCAGTGGCGCGGGACTAGCGGAGCGCACAGATACGCAGTATTTT.

This clone was counted once. This chain uses TRBV7-2 with TRBJ2-7, with 11 positions matching TRBD1. Trimming at V came to 4 bases and at J to 2 bases, leaving 4 bases not matched to a gene. CDR3 length: 15 residues. Germline CDR1 SGHTA, CDR2 FQGNSA. The DNA for the CDR3 is TGTGCCAGCAGCTGGGACAGGGGGTATCCCTACGAGCAGTACTTC. It translates to CASSWDRGYPYEQYF.

CDR3 sequence: CASSPSDSYGYTF. The DNA for the CDR3 is TGTGCCAGTAGCCCTTCGGACAGCTATGGCTACACCTTC. The chain employs TRBV19 and TRBJ1-2, with a tentative D call TRBD1 (6 bases). Germline CDR1 is LNHDA and CDR2 is SQIVND (reference sequence). Deletions cut 6 bases from V and 4 bases from J, with 12 bases between. CDR3 length equals 13 residues.

The V gene is TRBV6-5, the J gene TRBJ1-1, with D hard to call. Germline loops: CDR1 MNHEY, CDR2 SVGAGI. The CDR3 loop spans 12 amino acids. Deletions cut 7 bases from V and 0 bases from J, with 6 bases between. CDR3 residues: CASTRLNTEAFF. CDR3 DNA: TGTGCCAGCACAAGGTTGAACACTGAAGCTTTCTTT.

This clone was seen a handful of times. This chain links TRBV7-6 with TRBJ1-2; TRBD1 aligns across 12 bases. V lost 5 bases to trimming and J lost 14 bases; unmatched junction nucleotides: 12. The CDR3 is 14 residues long. The V gene's germline CDR1 is SGHVS and CDR2 FNYEAQ. CDR3: CASSLEGQGASCTF. The CDR3 coding sequence is TGTGCCAGCAGCCTAGAGGGACAGGGGGCCTCTTGTACCTTC.

This clone has a single count. This sequence joins TRBV11-2 and TRBJ2-6; D is perhaps TRBD1 or TRBD2 (5 bases each). Germline CDR1 and CDR2: SGHAT and FQNNGV. The CDR3 spans 15 residues. V lost 3 bases and J lost 4, with 10 bases in between. The CDR3 reads CASSLGTAGANVLTF. CDR3 nucleotide sequence: TGTGCCAGCAGCTTGGGGACCGCCGGGGCCAACGTCCTGACTTTC.

The chain carries TRBV14 and TRBJ2-3, with D unclear. This CDR3 comprises 13 residues. The germline V gene encodes CDR1 SGHDN and CDR2 FVKESK. V lost 2 bases and J 2 bases, leaving 5 bases between the germline ends. DNA of the CDR3: TGTGCCAGCAGCCAATCAGACACAGATACGCAGTATTTT. Translation: CASSQSDTDTQYF.